This T cell receptor (beta chain) was observed in a study of cytomegalovirus exposure and HLA in healthy donors. Study-level background: In an early release, HLA-typed donors contributed some 88 million unique TCR sequences. The study, taken as a whole, reports: There was a cluster of highly shared sequence variants that was likely a sequencing artifact. What a later analysis reportedly showed was that an Asian-associated ancestry cluster had fewer N-insertions than the approximately 720-donor mean.

Germline lookup yields CDR1 MNHNS and CDR2 SASEGT. V shed 10 bases and J 0 bases; nucleotides not matched to a gene: 8. The CDR3 has 15 amino acids. Worth noting for this clone: Its cognate antigen is unknown.

It was with 60 Vbeta and 13 Jbeta primers that the PCR ran. The assay was immunoSEQ multiplex PCR, and TCRdb's table has in-frame clones only and misses some. The sample consists of under 150,000 clones, approximately 67% of them appearing once. Donors were ostensibly healthy at sampling, although undocumented immune exposures were probable. The chain joins TRBV6-1 to TRBJ2-3; 9 bases line up with TRBD2. The receptor's source is a man in his late teens or twenties in good health and CMV-seropositive. Sequenced: PBMCs. CDR3: CAIGLAPASTDTQYF. For the CDR3, the DNA is TGTGCCATAGGACTAGCGCCAGCTAGCACAGATACGCAGTATTTT.